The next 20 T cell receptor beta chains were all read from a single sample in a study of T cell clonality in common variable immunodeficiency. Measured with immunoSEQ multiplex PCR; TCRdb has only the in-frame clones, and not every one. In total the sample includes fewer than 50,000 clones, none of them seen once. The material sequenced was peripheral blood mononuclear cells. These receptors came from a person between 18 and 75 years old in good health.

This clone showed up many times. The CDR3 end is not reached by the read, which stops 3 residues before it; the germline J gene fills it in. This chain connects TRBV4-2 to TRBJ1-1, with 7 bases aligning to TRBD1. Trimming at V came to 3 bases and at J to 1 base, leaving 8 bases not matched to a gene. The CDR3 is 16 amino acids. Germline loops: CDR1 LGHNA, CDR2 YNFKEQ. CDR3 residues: CASSHQGGRRNTEAFF. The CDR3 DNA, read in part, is TGTGCCAGCAGCCACCAGGGGGGCCGGCGGAACACTGAA.

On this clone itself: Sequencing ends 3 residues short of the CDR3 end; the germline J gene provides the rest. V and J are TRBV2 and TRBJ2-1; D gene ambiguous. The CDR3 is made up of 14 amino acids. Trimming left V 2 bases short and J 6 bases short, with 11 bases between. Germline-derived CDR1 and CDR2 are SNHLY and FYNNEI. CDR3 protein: CASSEPAKRNEQFF. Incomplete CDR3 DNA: TGTGCCAGCAGTGAACCTGCAAAGCGCAATGAG. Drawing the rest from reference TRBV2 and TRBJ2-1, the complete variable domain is EPEVTQTPSHQVTQMGQEVILRCVPISNHLYFYWYRQILGQKVEFLVSFYNNEISEKSEIFDDQFSVERPDGSNFTLKIRSTKLEDSAMYFCASSEPAKRNEQFFGPGTRLTVL.

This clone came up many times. The CDR3 protein is CASSDKGWRHRPEAFF. The sequenced part of the CDR3 DNA is TGTGCCAGCAGCGACAAAGGTTGGAGACATCGGCCTGAA. V and J are TRBV2 and TRBJ1-1; D ambiguous. The CDR3 extends 3 residues past the end of the read, so its final part is completed from the germline J gene. Germline V lookup: CDR1 SNHLY, CDR2 FYNNEI. Trimming cost V 6 bases and J 6 bases, with 23 bases left between them. The length of the CDR3 is 16 residues. The whole variable domain, remainder taken from reference TRBV2 and TRBJ1-1, is EPEVTQTPSHQVTQMGQEVILRCVPISNHLYFYWYRQILGQKVEFLVSFYNNEISEKSEIFDDQFSVERPDGSNFTLKIRSTKLEDSAMYFCASSDKGWRHRPEAFFGQGTRLTVV.

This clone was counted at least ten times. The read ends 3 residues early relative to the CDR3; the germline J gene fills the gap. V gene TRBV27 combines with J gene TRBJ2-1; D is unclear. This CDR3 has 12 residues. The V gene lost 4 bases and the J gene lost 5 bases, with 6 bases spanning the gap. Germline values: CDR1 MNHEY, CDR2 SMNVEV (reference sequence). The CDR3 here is CASSSTNNEQFF. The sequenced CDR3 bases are TGTGCCAGCAGTTCGACAAACAATGAG.

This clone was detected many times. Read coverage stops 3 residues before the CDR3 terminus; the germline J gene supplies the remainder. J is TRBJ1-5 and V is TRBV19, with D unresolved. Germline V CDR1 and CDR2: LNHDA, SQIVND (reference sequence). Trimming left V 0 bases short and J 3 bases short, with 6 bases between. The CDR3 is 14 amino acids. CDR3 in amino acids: CASSIEGLNQPQHF. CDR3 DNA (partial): TGTGCCAGTAGTATAGAAGGCCTCAATCAGCCC.

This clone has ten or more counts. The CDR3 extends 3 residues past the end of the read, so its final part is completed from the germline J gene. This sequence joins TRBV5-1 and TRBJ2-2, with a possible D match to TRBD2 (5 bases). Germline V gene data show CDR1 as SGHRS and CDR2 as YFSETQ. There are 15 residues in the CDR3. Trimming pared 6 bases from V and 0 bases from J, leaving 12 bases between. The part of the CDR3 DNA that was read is TGCGCCAGCATTCCGGGGAGCTCGAACACCGGGGAG. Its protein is CASIPGSSNTGE. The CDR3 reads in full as CASIPGSSNTGELFF.

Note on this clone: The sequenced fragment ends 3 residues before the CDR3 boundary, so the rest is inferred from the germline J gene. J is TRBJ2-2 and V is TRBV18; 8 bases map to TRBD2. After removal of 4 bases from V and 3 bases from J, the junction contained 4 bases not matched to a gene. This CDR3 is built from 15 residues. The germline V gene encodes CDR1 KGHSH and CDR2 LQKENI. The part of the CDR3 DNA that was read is TGTGCCAGCTCACGCCGGGAGGGGGACACCGGGGAG. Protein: CASSRREGDTGE. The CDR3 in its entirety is CASSRREGDTGELFF.

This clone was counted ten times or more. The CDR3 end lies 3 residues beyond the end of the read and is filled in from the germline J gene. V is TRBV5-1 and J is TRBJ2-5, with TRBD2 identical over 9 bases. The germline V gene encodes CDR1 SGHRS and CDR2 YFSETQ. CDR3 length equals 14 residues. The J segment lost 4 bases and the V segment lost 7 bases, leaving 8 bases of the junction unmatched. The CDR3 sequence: CASVEPGLAETQYF. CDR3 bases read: TGCGCCAGCGTCGAACCGGGACTAGCAGAGACC.

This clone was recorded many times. CDR3 residues: CASSSEGETQYF. The sequenced part of the CDR3 DNA is TGCGCCAGCAGCTCCGAGGGGGAGACC. V is TRBV5-1 and J is TRBJ2-5; tentatively, D is TRBD1 or TRBD2 (5 bases each). From the germline J gene comes the end of the CDR3, since the read stops 3 residues before it. Trimming pared 3 bases from V and 5 bases from J, leaving 8 bases between. Germline-derived CDR1 and CDR2 are SGHRS and YFSETQ. The CDR3 contains 12 residues. Together with reference TRBV5-1 and TRBJ2-5, the CDR3 gives the full variable domain: KAGVTQTPRYLIKTRGQQVTLSCSPISGHRSVSWYQQTPGQGLQFLFEYFSETQRNKGNFPGRFSGRQFSNSRSEMNVSTLELGDSALYLCASSSEGETQYFGPGTRLLVL.

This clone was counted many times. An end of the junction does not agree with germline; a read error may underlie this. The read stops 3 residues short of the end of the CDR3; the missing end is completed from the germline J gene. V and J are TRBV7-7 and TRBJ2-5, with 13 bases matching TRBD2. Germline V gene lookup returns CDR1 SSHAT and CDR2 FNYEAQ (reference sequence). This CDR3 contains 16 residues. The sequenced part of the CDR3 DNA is TGTGCTAGCAGCTTAGGACTAGCGGGGGCCCAAGAGACC. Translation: CASSLGLAGAQET. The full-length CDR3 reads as CASSLGLAGAQETQYF.

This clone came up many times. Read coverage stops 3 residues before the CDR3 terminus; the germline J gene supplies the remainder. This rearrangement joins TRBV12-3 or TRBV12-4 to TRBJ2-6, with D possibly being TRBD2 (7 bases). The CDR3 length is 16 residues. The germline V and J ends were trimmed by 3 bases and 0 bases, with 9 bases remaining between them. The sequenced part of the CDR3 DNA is TGTGCCAGCAGTTTCGGGGGGCTCTCTGGGGCCAACGTC. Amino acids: CASSFGGLSGANV. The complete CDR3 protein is CASSFGGLSGANVLTF.

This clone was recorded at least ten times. Partial CDR3 DNA: TGTGCCAGCAGTGAAGGAGCGACGAACACCGGGGAG. Translating it yields CASSEGATNTGE. The whole CDR3 reads CASSEGATNTGELFF. The chain employs TRBV2 and TRBJ2-2; no definite D call. The CDR3 goes on 3 residues after the read ends, and that part is filled in from the germline J gene. Trimming took off 1 base at V and 0 bases at J, with 6 bases between the two ends. This CDR3 is built from 15 residues. Germline values: CDR1 SNHLY, CDR2 FYNNEI.

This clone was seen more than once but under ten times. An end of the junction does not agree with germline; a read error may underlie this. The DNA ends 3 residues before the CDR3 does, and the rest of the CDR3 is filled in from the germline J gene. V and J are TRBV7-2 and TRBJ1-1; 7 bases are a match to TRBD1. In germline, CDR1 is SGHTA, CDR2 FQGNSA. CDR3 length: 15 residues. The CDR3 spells CASSSMTGMNTGAFF. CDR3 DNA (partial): TGTGCCAGCAGCTCAATGACAGGGATGAACACTGGA.

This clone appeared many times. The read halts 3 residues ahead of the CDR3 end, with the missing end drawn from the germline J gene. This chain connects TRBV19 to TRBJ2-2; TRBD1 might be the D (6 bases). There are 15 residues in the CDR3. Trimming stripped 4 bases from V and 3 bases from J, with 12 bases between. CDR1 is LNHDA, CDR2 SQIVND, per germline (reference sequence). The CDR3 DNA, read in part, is TGTGCCAGTAGTAATAAACAGGGATACACCGGGGAG. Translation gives CASSNKQGYTGE. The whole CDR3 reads CASSNKQGYTGELFF.

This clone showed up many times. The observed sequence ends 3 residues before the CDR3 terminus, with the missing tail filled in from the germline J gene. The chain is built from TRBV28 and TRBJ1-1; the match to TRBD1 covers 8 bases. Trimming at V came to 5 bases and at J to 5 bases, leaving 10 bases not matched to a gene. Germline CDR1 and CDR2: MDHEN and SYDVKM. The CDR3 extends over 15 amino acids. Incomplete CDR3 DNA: TGTGCCAGCAGTCCCCCTCACACAGGGGGGACTGAA. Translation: CASSPPHTGGTE. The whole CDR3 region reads CASSPPHTGGTEAFF.

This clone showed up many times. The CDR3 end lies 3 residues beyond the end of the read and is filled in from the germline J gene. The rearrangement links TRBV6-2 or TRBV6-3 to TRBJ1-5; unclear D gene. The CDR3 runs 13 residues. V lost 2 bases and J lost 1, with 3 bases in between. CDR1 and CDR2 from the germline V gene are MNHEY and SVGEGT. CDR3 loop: CASSYSSNQPQHF. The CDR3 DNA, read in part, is TGTGCCAGCAGTTACAGCAGCAATCAGCCC.

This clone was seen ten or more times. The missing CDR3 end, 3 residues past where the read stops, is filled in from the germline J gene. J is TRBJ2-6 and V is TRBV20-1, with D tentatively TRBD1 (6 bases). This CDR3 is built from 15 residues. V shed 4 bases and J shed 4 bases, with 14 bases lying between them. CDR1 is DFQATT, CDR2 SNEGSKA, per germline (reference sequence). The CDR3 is CSANPWGPGANVLTF. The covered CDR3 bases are TGCAGTGCTAACCCCTGGGGGCCCGGGGCCAACGTC.

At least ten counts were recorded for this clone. CDR3 DNA (partial): TGCGCCAGCAGCCTTATTGGGCATCTCGCCTACGAG. Translation: CASSLIGHLAYE. The whole CDR3 protein reads CASSLIGHLAYEQYF. This chain connects TRBV5-1 to TRBJ2-7; no firm D call. The missing CDR3 end, 3 residues past where the read stops, is filled in from the germline J gene. The CDR3 loop spans 15 amino acids. The V end was cut by 4 bases, the J end by 2 bases, with 16 bases between. Germline V gene sequence: CDR1 SGHRS, CDR2 YFSETQ.

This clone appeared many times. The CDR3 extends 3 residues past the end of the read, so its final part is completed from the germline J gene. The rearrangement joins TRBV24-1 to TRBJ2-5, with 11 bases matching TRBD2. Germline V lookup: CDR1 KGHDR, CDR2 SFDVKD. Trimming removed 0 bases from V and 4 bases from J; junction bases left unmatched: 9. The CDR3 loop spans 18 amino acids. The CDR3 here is CATSDLGSGGAAVETQYF. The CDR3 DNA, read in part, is TGTGCCACCAGTGATTTGGGTAGCGGGGGGGCCGCTGTAGAGACC.

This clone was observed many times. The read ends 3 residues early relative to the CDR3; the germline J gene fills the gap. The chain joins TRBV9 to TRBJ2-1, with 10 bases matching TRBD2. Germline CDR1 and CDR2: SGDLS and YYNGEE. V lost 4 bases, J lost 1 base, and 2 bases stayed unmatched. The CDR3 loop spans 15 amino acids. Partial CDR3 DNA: TGTGCCAGCAGCCTTAGCGGGAGGTCCTACAATGAG. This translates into CASSLSGRSYNE. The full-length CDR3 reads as CASSLSGRSYNEQFF. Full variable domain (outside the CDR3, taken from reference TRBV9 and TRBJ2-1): DSGVTQTPKHLITATGQRVTLRCSPRSGDLSVYWYQQSLDQGLQFLIQYYNGEERAKGNILERFSAQQFPDLHSELNLSSLELGDSALYFCASSLSGRSYNEQFFGPGTRLTVL.